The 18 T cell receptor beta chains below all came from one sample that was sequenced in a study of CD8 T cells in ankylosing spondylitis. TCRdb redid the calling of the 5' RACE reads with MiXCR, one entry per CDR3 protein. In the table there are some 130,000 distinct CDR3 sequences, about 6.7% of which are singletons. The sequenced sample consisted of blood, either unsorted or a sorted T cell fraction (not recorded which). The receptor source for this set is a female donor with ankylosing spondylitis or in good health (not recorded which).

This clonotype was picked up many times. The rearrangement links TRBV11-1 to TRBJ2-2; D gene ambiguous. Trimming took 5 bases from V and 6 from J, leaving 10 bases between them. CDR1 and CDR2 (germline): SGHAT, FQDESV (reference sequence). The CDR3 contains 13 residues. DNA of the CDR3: TGTGCCAGCAGCCCCTTTTCCCCCGGGGAGCTGTTTTTT. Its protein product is CASSPFSPGELFF.

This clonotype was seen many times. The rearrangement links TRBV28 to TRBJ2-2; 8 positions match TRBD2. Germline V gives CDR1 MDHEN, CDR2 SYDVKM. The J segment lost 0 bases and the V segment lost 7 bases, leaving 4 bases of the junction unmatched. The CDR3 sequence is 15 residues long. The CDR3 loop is CASTTAGANTGELFF. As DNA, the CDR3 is TGTGCCAGCACCACAGCGGGGGCGAACACCGGGGAGCTGTTTTTT.

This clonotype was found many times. CDR3 nucleotides: TGTGCCAGCAGTTACTCGAGGGACAGGGGATCCTACACAGATACGCAGTATTTT. Encoded protein: CASSYSRDRGSYTDTQYF. V gene TRBV6-5 combines with J gene TRBJ2-3; 10 bases align to TRBD1. With V trimmed by 0 bases and J by 2 bases, 8 bases remained unmatched. The V gene's germline CDR1 is MNHEY and CDR2 SVGAGI. CDR3 length equals 18 residues.

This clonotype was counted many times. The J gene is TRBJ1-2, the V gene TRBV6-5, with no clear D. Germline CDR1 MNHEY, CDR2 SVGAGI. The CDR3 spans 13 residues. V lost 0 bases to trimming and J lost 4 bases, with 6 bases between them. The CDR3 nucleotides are TGTGCCAGCAGTTACTCGAGGCTCTATGGCTACACCTTC. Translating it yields CASSYSRLYGYTF.

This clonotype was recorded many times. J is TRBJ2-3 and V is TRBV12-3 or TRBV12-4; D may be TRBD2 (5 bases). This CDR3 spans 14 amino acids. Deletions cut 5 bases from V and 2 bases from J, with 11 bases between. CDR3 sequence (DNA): TGTGCCAGCAGTCGAAGCGGATACACAGATACGCAGTATTTT. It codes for CASSRSGYTDTQYF.

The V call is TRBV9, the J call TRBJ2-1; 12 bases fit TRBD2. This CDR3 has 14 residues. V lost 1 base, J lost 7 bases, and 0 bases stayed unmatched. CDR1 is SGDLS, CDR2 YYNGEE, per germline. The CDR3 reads CASSVTSGGNEQFF. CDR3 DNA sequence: TGTGCCAGCAGCGTAACTAGCGGGGGGAATGAGCAGTTCTTC.

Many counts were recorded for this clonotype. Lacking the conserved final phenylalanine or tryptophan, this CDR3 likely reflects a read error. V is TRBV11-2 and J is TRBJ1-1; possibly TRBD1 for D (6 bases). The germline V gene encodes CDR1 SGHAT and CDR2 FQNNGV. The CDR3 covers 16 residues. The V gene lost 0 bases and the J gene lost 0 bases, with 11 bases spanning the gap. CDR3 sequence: CASSLEGGALNTEAFV. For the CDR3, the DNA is TGTGCCAGCAGCTTAGAAGGGGGAGCGCTGAACACTGAAGCTTTCGTT.

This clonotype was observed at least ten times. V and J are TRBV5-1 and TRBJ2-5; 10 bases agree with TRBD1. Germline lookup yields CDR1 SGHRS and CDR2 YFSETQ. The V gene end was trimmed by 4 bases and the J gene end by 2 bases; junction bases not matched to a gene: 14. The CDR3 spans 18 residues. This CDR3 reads CASSVAGTGVLPQETQYF. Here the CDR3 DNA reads TGCGCCAGCAGCGTAGCTGGGACAGGGGTTCTCCCACAAGAGACCCAGTACTTC.

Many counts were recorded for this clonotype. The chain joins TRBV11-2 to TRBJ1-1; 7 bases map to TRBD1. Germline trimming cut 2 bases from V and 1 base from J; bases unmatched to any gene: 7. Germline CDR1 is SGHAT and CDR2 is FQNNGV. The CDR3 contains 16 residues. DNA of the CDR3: TGTGCCAGCAGCTTACAGGGGGAATATAAGAACACTGAAGCTTTCTTT. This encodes CASSLQGEYKNTEAFF.

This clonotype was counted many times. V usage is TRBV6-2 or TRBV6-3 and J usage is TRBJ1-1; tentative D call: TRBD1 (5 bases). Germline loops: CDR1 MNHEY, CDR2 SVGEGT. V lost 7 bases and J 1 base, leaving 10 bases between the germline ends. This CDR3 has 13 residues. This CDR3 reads CASNEGRNTEAFF. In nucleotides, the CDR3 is TGTGCCAGCAATGAGGGGCGGAACACTGAAGCTTTCTTT.

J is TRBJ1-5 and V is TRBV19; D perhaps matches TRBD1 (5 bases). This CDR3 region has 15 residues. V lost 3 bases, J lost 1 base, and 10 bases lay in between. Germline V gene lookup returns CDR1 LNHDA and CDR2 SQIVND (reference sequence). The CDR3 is CASSMGRDSNQPQHF. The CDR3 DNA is TGTGCCAGTAGTATGGGCAGGGACAGCAATCAGCCCCAGCATTTT.

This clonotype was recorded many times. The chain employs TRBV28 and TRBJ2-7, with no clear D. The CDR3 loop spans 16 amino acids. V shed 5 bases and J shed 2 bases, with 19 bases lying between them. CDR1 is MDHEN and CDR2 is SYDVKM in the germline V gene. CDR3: CASSPMEDGTPYEQYF. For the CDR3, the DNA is TGTGCCAGCAGTCCCATGGAAGACGGAACCCCCTACGAGCAGTACTTC.

For the CDR3, the DNA is TGTGCCAGCAGTACCACTCCCGGGGAGACCCAGTACTTC. Amino acids: CASSTTPGETQYF. The genes are TRBV27 and TRBJ2-5; D gene unclear. V gave up 5 bases and J gave up 5 bases, with 12 bases separating them. Germline CDR1 MNHEY, CDR2 SMNVEV (reference sequence). The CDR3 runs to 13 residues.

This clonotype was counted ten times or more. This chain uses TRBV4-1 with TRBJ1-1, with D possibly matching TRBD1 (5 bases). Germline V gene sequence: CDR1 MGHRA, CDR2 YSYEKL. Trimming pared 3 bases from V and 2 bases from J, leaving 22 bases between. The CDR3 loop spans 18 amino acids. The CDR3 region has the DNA TGCGCCAGCAGCCATTCCTCCTTACGGGGGACCAAAAACACTGAAGCTTTCTTT. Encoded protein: CASSHSSLRGTKNTEAFF.

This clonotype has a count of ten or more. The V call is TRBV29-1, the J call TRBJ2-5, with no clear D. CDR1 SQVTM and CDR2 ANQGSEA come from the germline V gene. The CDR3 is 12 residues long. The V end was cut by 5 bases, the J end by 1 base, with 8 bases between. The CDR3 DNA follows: TGCAGCGTTACGTACACCCAAGAGACCCAGTACTTC. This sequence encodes CSVTYTQETQYF.

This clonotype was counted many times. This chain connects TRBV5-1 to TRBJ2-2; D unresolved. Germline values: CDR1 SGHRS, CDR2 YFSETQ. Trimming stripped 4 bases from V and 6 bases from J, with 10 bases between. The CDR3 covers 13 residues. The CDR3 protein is CASSVKEAGELFF. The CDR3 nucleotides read TGCGCCAGCAGCGTCAAAGAGGCCGGGGAGCTGTTTTTT.

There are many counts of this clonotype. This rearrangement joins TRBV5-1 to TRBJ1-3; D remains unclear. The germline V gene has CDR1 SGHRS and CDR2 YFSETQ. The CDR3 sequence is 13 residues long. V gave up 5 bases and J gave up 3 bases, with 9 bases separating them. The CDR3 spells CASRENLGNTIYF. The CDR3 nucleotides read TGCGCCAGCAGGGAAAATCTTGGAAACACCATATATTTT.

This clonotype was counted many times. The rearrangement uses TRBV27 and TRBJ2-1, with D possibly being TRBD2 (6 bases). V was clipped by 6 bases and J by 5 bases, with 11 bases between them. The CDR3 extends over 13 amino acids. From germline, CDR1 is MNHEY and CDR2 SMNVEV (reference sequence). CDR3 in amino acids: CASRGWGDNEQFF. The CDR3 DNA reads TGTGCCAGCAGAGGGTGGGGGGACAATGAGCAGTTCTTC.